The clone carrying this TCR beta chain was detected ten times or more. Its antigen is unidentified. Unmatched junction bases numbered 17, after V lost 5 bases and J lost 12 bases. Per the germline V gene, CDR1 is SGHNT and CDR2 is YENEEA. This CDR3 comprises 16 residues. The CDR3 regions of TCR beta were amplified from RNA transcripts. The HTBI primer set served for first-round RT-PCR of the TCR CDR3. TCRdb reprocessed the multiplex PCR reads via MiXCR and lists one record per CDR3 protein. The repertoire holds some 360,000 distinct CDR3 sequences, over 11% seen once, with approximately 10% in the top ten. These data are taken from a study of T cells in Graves' hyperthyroidism and ophthalmopathy. Study outcomes and limitations: Separating ophthalmopathy from stable hyperthyroidism was achieved by a 13 V-J model.

The TCR sequence derives from a woman aged 55-69 years with Graves' hyperthyroidism. The chain has TRBV11-3 and TRBJ2-1; 9 bases are a match to TRBD2. The source material was blood. This CDR3 is CASSGVGTSPKEGQFF. DNA of the CDR3: TGTGCCAGCAGCGGGGTAGGGACTAGCCCCAAGGAGGGGCAGTTCTTC.